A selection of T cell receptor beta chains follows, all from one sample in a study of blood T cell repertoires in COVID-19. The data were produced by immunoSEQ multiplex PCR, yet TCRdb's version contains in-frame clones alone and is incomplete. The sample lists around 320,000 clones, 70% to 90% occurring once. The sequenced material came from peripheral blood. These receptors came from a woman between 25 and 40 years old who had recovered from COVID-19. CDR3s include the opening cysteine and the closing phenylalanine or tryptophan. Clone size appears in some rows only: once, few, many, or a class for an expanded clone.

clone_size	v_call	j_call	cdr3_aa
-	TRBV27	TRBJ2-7	CASSLGTPYDYEQYF
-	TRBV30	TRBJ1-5	CAWSDSFNQPQHF
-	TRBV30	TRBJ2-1	CAWSARAYNEQFF
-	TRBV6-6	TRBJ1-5	CASSYSTGGYQPQHF
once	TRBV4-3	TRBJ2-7	CASSQTSGGGYEQYF
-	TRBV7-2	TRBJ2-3	CASSPTGDTQYF
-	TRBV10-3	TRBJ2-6	CAISLSGANVLTF
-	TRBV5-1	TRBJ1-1	CASSATAGTEAFF
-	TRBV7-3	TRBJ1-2	CASSSAGGTHITF
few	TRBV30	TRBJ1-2	CAWSGSYGYTF
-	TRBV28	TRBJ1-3	CASSSPGSGNTIYF
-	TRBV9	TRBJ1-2	CASSVEPGAYGYTF
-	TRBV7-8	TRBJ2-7	CASSLTGTTAAEQYF
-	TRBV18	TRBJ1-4	CASSPRKGGTNEKLFF
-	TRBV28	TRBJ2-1	CASSPPGRASYNEQFF
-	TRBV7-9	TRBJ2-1	CASSLGGSYSYNEQFF
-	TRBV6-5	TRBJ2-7	CASNRPGSYEQYF
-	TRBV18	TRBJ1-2	CASFHTTRAVGYGYTF
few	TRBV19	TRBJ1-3	CAVQGSGNTIYF
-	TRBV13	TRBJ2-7	CASRSTGIEQYF
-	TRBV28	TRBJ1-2	CASSLGDGGRGYTF
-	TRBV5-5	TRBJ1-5	CASSLGGISNQPQHF
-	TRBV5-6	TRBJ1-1	CASSSRTSPEAFF
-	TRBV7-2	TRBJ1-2	CASSLGTGYGYTF
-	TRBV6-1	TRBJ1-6	CASSETGNNSPLHF
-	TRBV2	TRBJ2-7	CASSESGKNEQYF
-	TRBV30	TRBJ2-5	CAWSGGAGGLHQAQETQYF
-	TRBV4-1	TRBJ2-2	CASSQETRTGELFF
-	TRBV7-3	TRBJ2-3	CASSPRGGGTDTQYF
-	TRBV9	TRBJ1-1	CASSGRGVGNTEAFF
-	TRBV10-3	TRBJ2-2	CAISEGLAGVTGELFF
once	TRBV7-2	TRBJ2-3	CASRRDTGTDTQYF
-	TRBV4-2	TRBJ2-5	CASSQPDTPETQYF
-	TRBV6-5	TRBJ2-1	CASSSGYNEQFF
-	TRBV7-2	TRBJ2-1	CASSNSWGSLGYAKNEQFF
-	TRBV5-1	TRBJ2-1	CASSAKGLPSDNEQFF
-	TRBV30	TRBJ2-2	CAWSVRLMNTGELFF
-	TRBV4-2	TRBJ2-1	CASSQDINGGARNEQFF
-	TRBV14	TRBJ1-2	CASSPTGVDYGYTF
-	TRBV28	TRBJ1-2	CASSPQGQGVFYGYTF
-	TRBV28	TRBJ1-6	CASRPPLGTGGASPLHF
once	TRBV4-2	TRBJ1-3	CASSQQEGNSGNTIYF
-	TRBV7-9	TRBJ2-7	CASSTGTGISYEQYF
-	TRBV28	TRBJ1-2	CASGRTGGSYGYTF
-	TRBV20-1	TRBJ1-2	CSATRVYGYTF
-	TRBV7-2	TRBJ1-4	CASSLGGVRDEKLFF
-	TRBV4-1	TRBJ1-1	CASSPTGVGVTEAFF
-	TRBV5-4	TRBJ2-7	CASSPSNSKTGGHEQYF
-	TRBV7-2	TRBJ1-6	CASSLAGQGNSPLHF